Listed below are T cell receptor beta chains from one sample, sequenced in a study of cytomegalovirus exposure and HLA in healthy donors. Clones were read by immunoSEQ multiplex PCR, and TCRdb kept only the in-frame ones, dropping some. The data show over 200,000 clones, approximately 82% seen once. The sequenced sample was PBMCs. These receptors were obtained from a male donor in good health and CMV-seronegative. Both conserved end residues are part of each CDR3. D genes are given only for firm matches. The listing skips clone size in some rows; elsewhere it reads once, few, many or a size class.

d_gene	v_gene	abundance	j_gene	CDR3aa	CDR3nt
-	TRBV30	-	TRBJ1-5	CAWSSGSNQPQHF	TGTGCCTGGAGTTCAGGAAGCAATCAGCCCCAGCATTTT
TRBD2	TRBV15	-	TRBJ2-3	CATSPTAGVGTDTQYF	TGTGCCACCAGCCCCACGGCGGGGGTGGGCACAGATACGCAGTATTTT
TRBD2	TRBV9	once	TRBJ2-1	CASSPGLLAGGSSYNEQFF	TGTGCCAGCAGCCCTGGCCTGTTAGCGGGAGGGAGCTCCTACAATGAGCAGTTCTTC
TRBD1	TRBV5-4	few	TRBJ1-1	CASSLTGGPPEAFF	TGTGCCAGCAGCTTGACAGGGGGCCCCCCTGAAGCTTTCTTT
-	TRBV28	once	TRBJ2-5	CASTQGGSQETQYF	TGTGCCAGCACTCAGGGGGGCAGCCAAGAGACCCAGTACTTC
TRBD1	TRBV5-4	-	TRBJ2-7	CASSLGGTGAYEQYF	TGTGCCAGCAGCTTGGGGGGGACAGGGGCCTACGAGCAGTACTTC
-	TRBV7-6	-	TRBJ1-2	CASSLAAGIGYGYTF	TGTGCCAGCAGCTTAGCAGCGGGGATAGGCTATGGCTACACCTTC
TRBD1	TRBV7-6	-	TRBJ2-7	CASSLGGQEIYEQYF	TGTGCCAGCAGCTTAGGGGGACAGGAGATCTACGAGCAGTACTTC
-	TRBV19	-	TRBJ2-3	CASSRLVTDTQYF	TGTGCCAGTAGTCGTCTTGTGACAGATACGCAGTATTTT
TRBD1	TRBV2	-	TRBJ2-1	CASTGQGGYNEQFF	TGTGCCAGCACTGGACAGGGGGGCTACAATGAGCAGTTCTTC
TRBD1	TRBV28	few	TRBJ2-7	CASSLGDRGGEQYF	TGTGCCAGCAGTTTAGGAGACAGGGGGGGCGAGCAGTACTTC
TRBD1	TRBV7-2	-	TRBJ2-7	CASSPGGASSYEQYF	TGTGCCAGCAGCCCAGGGGGCGCGAGCTCCTACGAGCAGTACTTC
-	TRBV6-4	-	TRBJ2-7	CATPLRWQYF	TGTGCCACCCCTCTACGATGGCAGTACTTC
TRBD1	TRBV4-1	-	TRBJ2-5	CASSQELTGGPETQYF	TGCGCCAGCAGCCAAGAACTTACAGGGGGACCAGAGACCCAGTACTTC
-	TRBV19	-	TRBJ2-2	CASNIREDTGELFF	TGTGCCAGTAATATCAGGGAGGACACCGGGGAGCTGTTTTTT
-	TRBV28	-	TRBJ1-4	CASSQLRGDSNEKLFF	TGTGCCAGCAGCCAACTAAGGGGCGACAGTAATGAAAAACTGTTTTTT
TRBD2	TRBV6-4	many	TRBJ2-1	CASSDSTSGSDEQFF	TGTGCCAGCAGTGACTCGACTAGCGGGAGTGATGAGCAGTTCTTC
TRBD2	TRBV11-2	-	TRBJ2-1	CASSFGEGLAGGPNEQFF	TGTGCCAGCAGCTTTGGGGAGGGACTAGCGGGAGGGCCCAATGAGCAGTTCTTC
TRBD2	TRBV2	-	TRBJ2-7	CASKKTGTSGTIYEQYF	TGTGCCAGCAAAAAGACCGGGACTAGCGGGACGATCTACGAGCAGTACTTC
TRBD1	TRBV5-6	few	TRBJ1-4	CASSPYRPGQKNEKLFF	TGTGCCAGCAGCCCCTACCGACCGGGACAGAAAAATGAAAAACTGTTTTTT
TRBD2	TRBV28	-	TRBJ2-7	CASSRGRTAYEQYF	TGTGCCAGCAGTCGCGGGAGGACCGCCTACGAGCAGTACTTC
-	TRBV2	-	TRBJ1-5	CASRDLLGPVQHNQPQHF	TGTGCCAGCAGAGATTTATTGGGCCCAGTGCAGCACAATCAGCCCCAGCATTTT
-	TRBV7-3	-	TRBJ2-2	CASSLTGAQNTGELFF	TGTGCCAGCAGCTTAACGGGGGCCCAGAACACCGGGGAGCTGTTTTTT
-	TRBV6-6	-	TRBJ1-1	CASSYPAGGTEAFF	TGTGCCAGCAGTTACCCAGCGGGGGGGACTGAAGCTTTCTTT
TRBD2	TRBV9	-	TRBJ2-1	CASSVVTSGNEQFF	TGTGCCAGCAGCGTAGTTACTAGCGGTAATGAGCAGTTCTTC
TRBD1	TRBV2	-	TRBJ2-3	CASSADRGRELKSGDTQYF	TGTGCCAGCAGTGCGGACAGGGGTCGGGAGTTGAAGTCCGGAGATACGCAGTATTTT
TRBD1	TRBV2	-	TRBJ2-5	CASGRDRGSGEQYF	TGTGCCAGCGGCCGGGACAGGGGCAGCGGGGAGCAGTACTTC
TRBD1	TRBV5-6	-	TRBJ1-2	CASSVGQGIYGYTF	TGTGCCAGCAGCGTCGGACAGGGGATCTATGGCTACACCTTC
-	TRBV7-9	-	TRBJ2-1	CASSLSYNEQFF	TGTGCCAGCAGCTTATCGTACAATGAGCAGTTCTTC
-	TRBV2	once	TRBJ1-5	CASGLDRYNQPQHF	TGTGCCAGCGGACTGGACAGATACAATCAGCCCCAGCATTTT
-	TRBV5-6	once	TRBJ2-3	CASSLQAGPTDTQYF	TGTGCCAGCAGCTTGCAAGCAGGGCCGACAGATACGCAGTATTTT
TRBD2	TRBV11-3	-	TRBJ2-1	CASSSGTSGSSYNEQFF	TGTGCCAGCAGCTCCGGGACTAGCGGGAGCTCCTACAATGAGCAGTTCTTC
TRBD1	TRBV7-2	once	TRBJ2-7	CASSLVTGSVEQYF	TGTGCCAGCAGCTTAGTGACAGGGTCGGTCGAGCAGTACTTC
-	TRBV29-1	-	TRBJ2-1	CSVNPTVYNEQFF	TGCAGCGTCAATCCGACAGTCTACAATGAGCAGTTCTTC
TRBD1	TRBV7-9	-	TRBJ1-1	CASSFDRGVNTEAFF	TGTGCCAGCAGCTTCGACAGGGGAGTGAACACTGAAGCTTTCTTT
TRBD1	TRBV19	-	TRBJ2-2	CASSVTGGTGELFF	TGTGCCAGTAGTGTGACAGGGGGCACCGGGGAGCTGTTTTTT
-	TRBV19	-	TRBJ2-3	CASSSLAADTQYF	TGTGCCAGTAGTTCACTAGCAGCAGATACGCAGTATTTT
TRBD1	TRBV2	-	TRBJ1-4	CASSRTGDEKLFF	TGTGCCAGCAGTCGGACAGGGGACGAAAAACTGTTTTTT
-	TRBV15	-	TRBJ2-1	CATSRDGGNNEQFF	TGTGCCACCAGCAGAGATGGGGGGAACAATGAGCAGTTCTTC
-	TRBV6-6	-	TRBJ1-5	CASSNKGVGANQPQHF	TGTGCCAGCTCTAATAAAGGGGTAGGGGCTAATCAGCCCCAGCATTTT
-	TRBV5-1	-	TRBJ2-2	CASSLSGTNTGELFF	TGCGCCAGCAGCTTGTCGGGGACGAACACCGGGGAGCTGTTTTTT